This T cell receptor beta chain stems from a study of T cells after yellow fever vaccination. Whole-study context: SMART-Seq v4 Ultra Low Input prepared the low-cell-number fractions.

UMIs were added to TCR cDNA along with a universal primer site when it was made by 5'RACE template switching. Using its own MiXCR run on the 5' RACE reads, TCRdb lists one record per CDR3 protein. The sample contains approximately 340,000 distinct CDR3 sequences, 8% to 10% of which appear only once. On this clonotype: Its antigen is unidentified.

Study outcomes and limitations: Post-booster samples contained most primary-vaccination clones (approximately 96% CD4, roughly 88% CD8).

The sequence came from a man aged 18-30 years who received the YFV17D yellow fever vaccine. This material consisted of PBMCs, taken on the day of the first yellow fever vaccination.

The DNA for the CDR3 is TGTGCCAGCAGCTCAGTTATGACAGGGGGCAACGCAGATACGCAGTATTTT. As protein: CASSSVMTGGNADTQYF. The gene calls are TRBV7-8 and TRBJ2-3; the match to TRBD1 covers 10 bases. Trimming at V came to 4 bases and at J to 4 bases, leaving 11 bases not matched to a gene. CDR3 length: 17 residues. The germline CDR1 and CDR2 sequences are SGHVS and FQNEAQ.